This section outlines one T cell receptor beta chain sequence together with its context. Antigen unknown. This entry belongs to a study of T cells in Graves' hyperthyroidism and ophthalmopathy. The ends were cut back, 4 bases at V and 4 bases at J, with 16 bases in the middle. Germline loops: CDR1 LNHNV, CDR2 YYDKDF (reference sequence). The CDR3 spans 15 residues. Amplified TCR beta CDR3 regions came from RNA transcripts. HTBI primers were employed in a first-round RT-PCR of the TCR CDR3. TCRdb ran MiXCR on the multiplex PCR reads and lists one entry per CDR3 protein. This repertoire shows 350,000 to 450,000 distinct CDR3 sequences, around an eighth found once; its top ten account for under 30%. Study observations and caveats: A 13 V-J model separated ophthalmopathy from stable hyperthyroidism.

Under 3 months was the duration of disease in ophthalmopathy patients, who also had a Clinical Activity Score of at least 3 and a NOSPECS grade of at least 4. Those patients with uncontrolled infection, other autoimmune disease, pregnancy or lactation were excluded. Diagnoses rested on clinical symptoms, serum thyroxine and TRAb, thyroid ultrasound and orbital computed tomography. The gene calls are TRBV15 and TRBJ1-1, with a weak D call TRBD1 (6 bases). The TCR sequence derives from a man over 45 with Graves' ophthalmopathy. The sequencing sample was made of blood. The CDR3 DNA follows: TGTGCCACCAGCACCAACACAGGGTCCCGCACTGAAGCTTTCTTT. Protein product: CATSTNTGSRTEAFF.